This T cell receptor beta chain is from a study of human T cells and chemical hapten exposure. The V gene lost 6 bases and the J gene lost 0 bases, with 12 bases spanning the gap. The CDR3 contains 13 residues. The germline V gene has CDR1 DFQATT and CDR2 SNEGSKA (reference sequence). Time point here: patch test 1, 2 weeks after DPC sensitization. As to treatment: therapeutic diphenylcyclopropenone sensitization with weekly scalp DPC. TCRdb processed the RACE reads anew with MiXCR; each CDR3 protein has one entry. The table has 75,000 to 100,000 distinct CDR3 sequences, roughly a tenth seen once. The chain has TRBV20-1 and TRBJ2-7; tentative D call: TRBD1 (6 bases). The TCR comes from a man in his forties with alopecia areata. Some clones in this sample may be carry-over from other donors' samples. Sequencing used whole blood, obtained in connection with sensitization to the hapten diphenylcyclopropenone (DPC). The CDR3, as DNA: TGCAGTGCCAGAAAAGGGGGCTCCTACGAGCAGTACTTC. Translated: CSARKGGSYEQYF.